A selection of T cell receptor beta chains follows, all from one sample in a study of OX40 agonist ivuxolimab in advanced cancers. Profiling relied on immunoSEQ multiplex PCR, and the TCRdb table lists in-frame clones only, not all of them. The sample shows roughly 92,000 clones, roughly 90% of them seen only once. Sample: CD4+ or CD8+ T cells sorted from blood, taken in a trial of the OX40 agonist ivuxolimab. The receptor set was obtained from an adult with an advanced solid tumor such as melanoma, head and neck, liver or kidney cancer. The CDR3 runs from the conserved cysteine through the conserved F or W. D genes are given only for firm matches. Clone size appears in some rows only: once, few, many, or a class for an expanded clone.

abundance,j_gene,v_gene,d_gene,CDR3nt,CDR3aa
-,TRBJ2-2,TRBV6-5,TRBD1,TGTGCCAGCAGTTACTATGGCAGGGGGACCGGGGAGCTGTTTTTT,CASSYYGRGTGELFF
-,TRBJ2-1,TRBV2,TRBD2,TGTGCCAGCAGCCCGTTGGGGACTAGCGGTAATTGGGAGCAGTTCTTC,CASSPLGTSGNWEQFF
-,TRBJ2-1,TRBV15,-,TGTGCCACCAGCGCGGGGACGAATGAGCAGTTCTTC,CATSAGTNEQFF
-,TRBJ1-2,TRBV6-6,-,TGTGCCAGCAGTTACTCTGACGGCTATGGCTACACCTTC,CASSYSDGYGYTF
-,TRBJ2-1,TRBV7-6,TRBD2,TGTGCCAGCAGCCGCAGCGGGAGGGCCGATAATGAGCAGTTCTTC,CASSRSGRADNEQFF
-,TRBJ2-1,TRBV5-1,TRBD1,TGCGCCAGCAGCGCAGGGACAGCCTACAATGAGCAGTTCTTC,CASSAGTAYNEQFF
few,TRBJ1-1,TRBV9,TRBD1,TGTGCCAGCAGCGTAGAGGCAGGGGGGACTGAAGCTTTCTTT,CASSVEAGGTEAFF
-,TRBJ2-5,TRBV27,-,TGTGCCAGCAGTTTTCTGCCTACCGAGACCCAGTACTTC,CASSFLPTETQYF
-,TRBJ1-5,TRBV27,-,TGTGCCAGCGGAAAGGGAAACGATCAGCCCCAGCATTTT,CASGKGNDQPQHF
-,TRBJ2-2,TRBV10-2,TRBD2,TGCGCCAGCAGTTCAAGCGGGGTGGAGCTGTTTTTT,CASSSSGVELFF
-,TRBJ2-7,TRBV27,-,TGTTCCGCCGGGACACGAAACTACGAGCAGTACTTC,CSAGTRNYEQYF
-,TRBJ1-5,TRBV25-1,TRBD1,TGTGCCAGCAGCCGGGCAGGGGGTCCAAATCAGCCCCAGCATTTT,CASSRAGGPNQPQHF
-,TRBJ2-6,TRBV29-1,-,TGCAGCGTTGAAGGTCCGCACGTCCTGACTTTC,CSVEGPHVLTF
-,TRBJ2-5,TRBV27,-,TGTGCCAGCAGTTTATTTCGGGGAGAGACCCAGTACTTC,CASSLFRGETQYF
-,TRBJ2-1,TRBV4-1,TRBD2,TGCGCCAGCAGCCAGTTGGCCGGGGGGGCCAACAATGAGCAGTTCTTC,CASSQLAGGANNEQFF
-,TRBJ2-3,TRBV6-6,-,TGTGCCAGCAGTTATGAGGTGTTAGCAGATACGCAGTATTTT,CASSYEVLADTQYF
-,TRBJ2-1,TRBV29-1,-,TGCAGCCCCTGGCGGGACCCCCCCTATGAGCAGTTCTTC,CSPWRDPPYEQFF
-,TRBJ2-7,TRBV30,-,TGTGCCTGGAGTGAGGGATTCTCCTACGAGCAGTACTTC,CAWSEGFSYEQYF
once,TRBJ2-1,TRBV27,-,TGTGCCAGCAGTTTCGGTCGCGCGAATGAGCAGTTCTTC,CASSFGRANEQFF
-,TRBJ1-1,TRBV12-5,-,TGTGCTAGTGGTTTGGCCAGACGAGGTACTGAAGCTTTCTTT,CASGLARRGTEAFF
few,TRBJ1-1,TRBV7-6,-,TGTGCCAGCTCAGGGATGAACACTGAAGCTTTCTTT,CASSGMNTEAFF
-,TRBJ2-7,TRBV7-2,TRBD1,TGTGCCAGCAGCTTAGAAGGGACAGGGGGCACAGAGCAGTACTTC,CASSLEGTGGTEQYF
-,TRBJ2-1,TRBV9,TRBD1,TGTGCCAGCAGTCGGGACAGGGCCTCCAATGAGCAGTTCTTC,CASSRDRASNEQFF
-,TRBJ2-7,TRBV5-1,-,TGCGCCAGCAGCCGAACGGGGGCCCGGTACGAGCAGTACTTC,CASSRTGARYEQYF
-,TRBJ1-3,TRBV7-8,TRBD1,TGTGCCAGCAAGGCCCTACAGGGGAACTTGGATGGAAACACCATATATTTT,CASKALQGNLDGNTIYF
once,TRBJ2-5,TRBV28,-,TGTGCCAGCAGTTTATTCACAGCTCGGGAAGAGACCCAGTACTTC,CASSLFTAREETQYF
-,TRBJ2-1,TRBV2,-,TGTGCCAGCAGTGGTCCCTTCTACAATGAGCAGTTCTTC,CASSGPFYNEQFF
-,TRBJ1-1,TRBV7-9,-,TGTGCCAGCAGCGTAGAAAGGATGAACACTGAAGCTTTCTTT,CASSVERMNTEAFF
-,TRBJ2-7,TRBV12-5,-,TGTGCTAGTGGTTTGGGGTTGGATAGCTACGAGCAGTACTTC,CASGLGLDSYEQYF
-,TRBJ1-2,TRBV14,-,TGTGCCAGCAGCCAAGAAGGGACCTATGGCTACACCTTC,CASSQEGTYGYTF
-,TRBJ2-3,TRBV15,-,TGTGCCACCAGCGGACTGGACACAGATACGCAGTATTTT,CATSGLDTDTQYF
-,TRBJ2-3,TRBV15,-,TGTGCCACCAGCAGCTCCCCGGGCGGCACAGATACGCAGTATTTT,CATSSSPGGTDTQYF
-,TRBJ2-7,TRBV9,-,TGTGCCAGCAGCGTAGGGGCAGAGACCTACGAGCAGTACTTC,CASSVGAETYEQYF
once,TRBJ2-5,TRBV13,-,TGTGCCAGCAGCTTGCAGGGGGAGACCCAGTACTTC,CASSLQGETQYF
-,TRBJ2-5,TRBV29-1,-,TGCAGCGTGGAAGAAGGGTTCGAAGAGACCCAGTACTTC,CSVEEGFEETQYF
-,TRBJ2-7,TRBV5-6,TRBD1,TGTGCCAGCAAGCGGACAGGGGATTACTCCTACGAGCAGTACTTC,CASKRTGDYSYEQYF
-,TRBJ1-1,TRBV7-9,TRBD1,TGTGCCAGCAGCTCGTCTTACAGGGGTTTGGGCACTGAAGCTTTCTTT,CASSSSYRGLGTEAFF
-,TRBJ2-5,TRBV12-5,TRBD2,TGTGCTAGTGGTTTGGGAATACTAGCGGGAGCTGGGGAGACCCAGTACTTC,CASGLGILAGAGETQYF
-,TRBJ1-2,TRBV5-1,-,TGCGCTAGCAGCTCGCAAGTGAGCAGTAACTATGGCTACACCTTC,CASSSQVSSNYGYTF
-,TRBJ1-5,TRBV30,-,TGTGCCTGGAGCCTACCAGGGGCTTTTCAGCCCCAGCATTTT,CAWSLPGAFQPQHF
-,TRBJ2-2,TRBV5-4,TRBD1,TGTGCCAGCAGCTTGGGGCAGGGGGAGACCGGGGAGCTGTTTTTT,CASSLGQGETGELFF
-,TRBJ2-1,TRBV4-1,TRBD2,TGCGCCAGCAGTCTGGGGACTAGCGCCTACAATGAGCAGTTCTTC,CASSLGTSAYNEQFF
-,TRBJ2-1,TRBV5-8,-,TGTGCCAGCAGCTTGGGAGCGGACCAGTTCTTC,CASSLGADQFF
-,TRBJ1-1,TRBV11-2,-,TGTGCCAGCAGGTACTATCCTACCGAAGCTTTCTTT,CASRYYPTEAFF
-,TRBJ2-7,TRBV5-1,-,TGCGCCAGCAGCTTGGCGGGTCGGCCGACCGATTACGAGCAGTACTTC,CASSLAGRPTDYEQYF
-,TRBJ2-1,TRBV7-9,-,TGTGCCAGCAGCTTAGACGAACCCAGGCGGGACTCCTACAATGAGCAGTTCTTC,CASSLDEPRRDSYNEQFF
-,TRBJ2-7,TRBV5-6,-,TGTGCCAGCAGCTTAGTAGGGGGCGAGCAGTACTTC,CASSLVGGEQYF
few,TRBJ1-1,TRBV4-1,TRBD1,TGCGCCAGCAGCCCAGTGCACAGGGGGGACACTGAAGCTTTCTTT,CASSPVHRGDTEAFF
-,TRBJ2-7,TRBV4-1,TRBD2,TGCGCCAGCAGCCAGGTACTAGCGGGGGGCCTCTACGAGCAGTACTTC,CASSQVLAGGLYEQYF
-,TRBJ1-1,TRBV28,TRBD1,TGTGCCAGCAGTTTCGGAACAGGGGTCACTGAAGCTTTCTTT,CASSFGTGVTEAFF
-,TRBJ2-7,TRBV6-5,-,TGTGCCAGCAGACCGAGCTCCTACGAGCAGTACTTC,CASRPSSYEQYF
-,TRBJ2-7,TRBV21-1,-,TGTGCCAGCAGCAAAGTAGCGGTGGCAGACTTC,CASSKVAVADF
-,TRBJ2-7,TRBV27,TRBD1,TGTGCCAGCAGGGGACAGGGAAGGTACGAGCAGTACTTC,CASRGQGRYEQYF
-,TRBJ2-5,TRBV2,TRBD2,TGTGCCAGCAGGTCAACTAGCGGGGGGGCTGAGACCCAGTACTTC,CASRSTSGGAETQYF